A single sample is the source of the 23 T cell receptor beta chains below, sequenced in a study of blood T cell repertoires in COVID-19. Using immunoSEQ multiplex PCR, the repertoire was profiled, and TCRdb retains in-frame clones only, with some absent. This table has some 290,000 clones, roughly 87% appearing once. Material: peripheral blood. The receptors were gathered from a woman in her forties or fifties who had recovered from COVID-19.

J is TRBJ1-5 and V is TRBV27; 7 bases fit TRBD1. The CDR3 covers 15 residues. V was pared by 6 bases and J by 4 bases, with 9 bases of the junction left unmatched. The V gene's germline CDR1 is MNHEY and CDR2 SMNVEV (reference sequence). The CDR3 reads CASRPSDRINQPQHF. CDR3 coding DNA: TGTGCCAGCAGGCCTTCGGACAGGATTAATCAGCCCCAGCATTTT.

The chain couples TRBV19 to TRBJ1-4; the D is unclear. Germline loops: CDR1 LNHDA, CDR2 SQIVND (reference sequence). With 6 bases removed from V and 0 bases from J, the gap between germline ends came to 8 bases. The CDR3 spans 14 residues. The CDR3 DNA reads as TGTGCCAGTAGCGACTGGGCAACTAATGAAAAACTGTTTTTT. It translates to CASSDWATNEKLFF.

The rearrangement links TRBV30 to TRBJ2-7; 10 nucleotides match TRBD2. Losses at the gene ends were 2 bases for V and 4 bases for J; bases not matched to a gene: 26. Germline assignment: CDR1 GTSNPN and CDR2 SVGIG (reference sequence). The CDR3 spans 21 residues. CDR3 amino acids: CAWSRSRIMSGRAVYPYEQYF. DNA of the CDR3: TGTGCCTGGAGTAGGAGCCGCATAATGAGCGGGAGGGCCGTTTATCCGTACGAGCAGTACTTC.

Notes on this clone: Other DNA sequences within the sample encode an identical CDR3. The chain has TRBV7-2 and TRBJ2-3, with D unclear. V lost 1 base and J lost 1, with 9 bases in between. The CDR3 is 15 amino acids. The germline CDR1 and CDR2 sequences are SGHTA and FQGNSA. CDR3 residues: CASSLGAGGTDTQYF. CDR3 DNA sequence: TGTGCCAGCAGCTTAGGAGCCGGTGGCACAGATACGCAGTATTTT.

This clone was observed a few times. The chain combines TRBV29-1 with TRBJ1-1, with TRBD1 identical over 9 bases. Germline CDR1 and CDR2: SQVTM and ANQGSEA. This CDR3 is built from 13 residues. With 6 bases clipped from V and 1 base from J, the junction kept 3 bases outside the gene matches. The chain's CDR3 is CSVSGQGNTEAFF. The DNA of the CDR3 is TGCAGCGTGTCGGGACAGGGGAACACTGAAGCTTTCTTT. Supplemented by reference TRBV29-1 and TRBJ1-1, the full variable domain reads SAVISQKPSRDICQRGTSLTIQCQVDSQVTMMFWYRQQPGQSLTLIATANQGSEATYESGFVIDKFPISRPNLTFSTLTVSNMSPEDSSIYLCSVSGQGNTEAFFGQGTRLTVV.

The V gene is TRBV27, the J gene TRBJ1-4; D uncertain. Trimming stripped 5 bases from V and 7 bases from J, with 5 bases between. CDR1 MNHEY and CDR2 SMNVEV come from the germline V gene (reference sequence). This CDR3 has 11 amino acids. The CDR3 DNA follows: TGTGCCAGCAGTGGAGGTGAAAAACTGTTTTTT. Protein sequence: CASSGGEKLFF.

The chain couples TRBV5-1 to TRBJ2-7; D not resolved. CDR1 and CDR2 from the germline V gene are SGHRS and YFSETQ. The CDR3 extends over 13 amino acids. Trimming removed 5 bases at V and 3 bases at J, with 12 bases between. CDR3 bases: TGCGCCAGCAGAATCTCATCGGGCTACGAGCAGTACTTC. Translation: CASRISSGYEQYF.

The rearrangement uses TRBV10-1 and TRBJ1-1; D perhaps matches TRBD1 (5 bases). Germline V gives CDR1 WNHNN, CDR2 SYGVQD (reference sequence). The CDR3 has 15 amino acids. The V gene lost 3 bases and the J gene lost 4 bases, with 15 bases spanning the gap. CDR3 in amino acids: CASSEGRAASTEAFF. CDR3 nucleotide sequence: TGCGCCAGCAGTGAAGGCAGGGCGGCGTCCACTGAAGCTTTCTTT.

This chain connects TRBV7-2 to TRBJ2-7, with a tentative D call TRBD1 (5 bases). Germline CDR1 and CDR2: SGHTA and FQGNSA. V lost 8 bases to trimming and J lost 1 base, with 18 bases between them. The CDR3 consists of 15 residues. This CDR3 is CASGEVGQGSYEQYF. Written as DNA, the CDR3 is TGTGCCAGCGGAGAGGTGGGGCAGGGTTCCTACGAGCAGTACTTC.

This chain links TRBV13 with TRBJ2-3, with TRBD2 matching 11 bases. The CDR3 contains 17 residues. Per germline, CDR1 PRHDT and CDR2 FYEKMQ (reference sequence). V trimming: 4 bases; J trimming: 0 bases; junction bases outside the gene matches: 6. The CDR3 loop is CASSSSSGRPSTDTQYF. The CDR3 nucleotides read TGTGCCAGCAGCTCCTCTAGCGGGAGGCCTAGCACAGATACGCAGTATTTT.

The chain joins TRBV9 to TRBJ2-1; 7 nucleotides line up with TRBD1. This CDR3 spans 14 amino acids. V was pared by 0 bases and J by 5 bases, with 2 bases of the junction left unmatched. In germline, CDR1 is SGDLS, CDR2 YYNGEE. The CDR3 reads CASSVGGQHNEQFF. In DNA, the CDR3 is TGTGCCAGCAGCGTAGGGGGACAGCACAATGAGCAGTTCTTC.

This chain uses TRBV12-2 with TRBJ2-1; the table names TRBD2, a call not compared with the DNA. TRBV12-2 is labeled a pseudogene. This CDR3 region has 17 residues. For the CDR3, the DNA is TGTGCAAGTCGCTTTGCGCCGCGGGAGGGCCTTTTGATTGAGCAGTTCTTC. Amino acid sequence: CASRFAPREGLLIEQFF.

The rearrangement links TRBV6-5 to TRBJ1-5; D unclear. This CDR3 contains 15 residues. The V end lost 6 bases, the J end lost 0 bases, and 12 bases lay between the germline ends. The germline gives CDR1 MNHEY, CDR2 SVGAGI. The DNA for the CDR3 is TGTGCCAGCAGACCCATCAGGTATAGCAATCAGCCCCAGCATTTT. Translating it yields CASRPIRYSNQPQHF.

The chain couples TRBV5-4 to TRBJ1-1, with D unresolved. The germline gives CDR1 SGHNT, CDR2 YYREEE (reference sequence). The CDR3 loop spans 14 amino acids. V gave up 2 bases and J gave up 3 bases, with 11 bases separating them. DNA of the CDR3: TGTGCCAGCAGCTTAGATCTGGCGGACACTGAAGCTTTCTTT. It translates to CASSLDLADTEAFF.

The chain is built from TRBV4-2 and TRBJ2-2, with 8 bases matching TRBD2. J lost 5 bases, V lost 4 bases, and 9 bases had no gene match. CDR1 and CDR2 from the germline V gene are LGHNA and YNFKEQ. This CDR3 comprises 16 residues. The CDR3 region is CASSPRVAGSTGELFF. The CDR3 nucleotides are TGTGCCAGCAGCCCCCGAGTAGCGGGATCGACCGGGGAGCTGTTTTTT.

CDR3 coding DNA: TGCGCCAGCAGCCAATATTTAACGGGAAACGCAGATACGCAGTATTTT. It yields the protein CASSQYLTGNADTQYF. The chain uses TRBV4-3 and TRBJ2-3, with D perhaps TRBD2 (5 bases). Trimming stripped 2 bases from V and 4 bases from J, with 16 bases between. The CDR3 loop spans 16 amino acids. Per the germline V gene, CDR1 is LGHNA and CDR2 is YSLEER.

CDR3 sequence reads: CASSFLPGQGDRTEAFF. CDR3 DNA: TGTGCCAGCAGTTTTTTACCGGGACAGGGGGATCGAACTGAAGCTTTCTTT. This chain connects TRBV28 to TRBJ1-1, with TRBD1 matching over 11 bases. Per germline, CDR1 MDHEN and CDR2 SYDVKM. Trimming at V came to 3 bases and at J to 5 bases, leaving 11 bases not matched to a gene. CDR3 size: 17 residues.

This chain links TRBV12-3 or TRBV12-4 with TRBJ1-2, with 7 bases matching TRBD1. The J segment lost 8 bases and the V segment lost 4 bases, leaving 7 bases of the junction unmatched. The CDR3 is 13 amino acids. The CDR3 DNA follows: TGTGCCAGCAGTTCCCGGGACAGATGGGGCTACACCTTC. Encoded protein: CASSSRDRWGYTF.

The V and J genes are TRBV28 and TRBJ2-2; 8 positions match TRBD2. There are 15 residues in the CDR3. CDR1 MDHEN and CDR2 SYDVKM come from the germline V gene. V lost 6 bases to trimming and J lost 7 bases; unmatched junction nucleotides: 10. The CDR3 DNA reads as TGTGCCAGCAGAGCGCGGGGGGCGCGTCTCGGGGAGCTGTTTTTT. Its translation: CASRARGARLGELFF.

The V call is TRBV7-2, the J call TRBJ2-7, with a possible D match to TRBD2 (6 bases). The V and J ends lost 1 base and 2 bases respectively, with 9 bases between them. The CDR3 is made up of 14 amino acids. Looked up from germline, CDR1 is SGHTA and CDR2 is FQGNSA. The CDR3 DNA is TGTGCCAGCAGCTTAGGACTAGAGACCTACGAGCAGTACTTC. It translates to CASSLGLETYEQYF.

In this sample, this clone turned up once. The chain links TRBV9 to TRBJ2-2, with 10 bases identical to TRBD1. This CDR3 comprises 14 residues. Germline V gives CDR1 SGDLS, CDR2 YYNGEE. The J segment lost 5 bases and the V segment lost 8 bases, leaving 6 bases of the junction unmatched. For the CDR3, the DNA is TGTGCCAGTTCGGGACAGGGGAGAACCGGGGAGCTGTTTTTT. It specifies CASSGQGRTGELFF.

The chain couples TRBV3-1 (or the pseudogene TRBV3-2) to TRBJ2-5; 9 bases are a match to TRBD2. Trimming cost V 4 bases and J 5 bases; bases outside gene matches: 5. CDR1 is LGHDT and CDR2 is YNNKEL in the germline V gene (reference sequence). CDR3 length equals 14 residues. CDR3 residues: CASSLSGGEETQYF. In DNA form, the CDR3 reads TGTGCCAGCAGCCTTAGCGGGGGCGAGGAGACCCAGTACTTC.

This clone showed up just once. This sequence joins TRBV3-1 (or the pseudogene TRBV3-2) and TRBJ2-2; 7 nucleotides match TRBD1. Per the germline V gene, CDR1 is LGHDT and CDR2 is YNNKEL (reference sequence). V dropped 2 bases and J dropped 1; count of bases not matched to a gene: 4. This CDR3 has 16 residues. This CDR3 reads CASSQTGTENTGELFF. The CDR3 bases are TGTGCCAGCAGCCAAACCGGGACAGAGAACACCGGGGAGCTGTTTTTT.